These T cell receptor beta chains were read from a single sample in a study of shared clonotypes between healthy human individuals. Method: immunoSEQ multiplex PCR; TCRdb's copy keeps in-frame clones and lacks some. The sample lists roughly 2 million clones, 85% to 95% occurring once. The sequencing sample was made of naive CD4+ T cells sorted from blood. Every receptor here comes from a man younger than 35 in good health. CDR3s include the opening cysteine and the closing phenylalanine or tryptophan. Fields, in order: V gene, clone size, J gene, D gene, CDR3 DNA, CDR3 protein. The D gene is left open where the match is weak. A clone size is listed for some rows: how often the clone was seen (once, few, many), or a class if it is expanded.

V gene: TRBV7-6
clone size: NA
J gene: TRBJ2-3
D gene: TRBD1
CDR3 DNA: TGTGCCAGCAGCGTGGGGACAGGGGGCACAGATACGCAGTATTTT
CDR3 protein: CASSVGTGGTDTQYF

V gene: TRBV7-8
clone size: NA
J gene: TRBJ2-7
D gene: NA
CDR3 DNA: TGTGCCAGCAGCACACGGGGCAGTTCCTACGAGCAGTACTTC
CDR3 protein: CASSTRGSSYEQYF

V gene: TRBV7-9
clone size: few
J gene: TRBJ1-5
D gene: TRBD1
CDR3 DNA: TGTGCCAGCAGCGGGACAGGGGGCGGGAATCAGCCCCAGCATTTT
CDR3 protein: CASSGTGGGNQPQHF

V gene: TRBV2
clone size: NA
J gene: TRBJ2-3
D gene: NA
CDR3 DNA: TGTGCCAGTTCCGCCGAACGCACAGATACGCAGTATTTT
CDR3 protein: CASSAERTDTQYF

V gene: TRBV6-6
clone size: NA
J gene: TRBJ2-3
D gene: TRBD2
CDR3 DNA: TGTGCCAGCAGTTACTCGAGCGGGGTTTGGGATACGCAGTATTTT
CDR3 protein: CASSYSSGVWDTQYF

V gene: TRBV5-4
clone size: NA
J gene: TRBJ2-7
D gene: TRBD1
CDR3 DNA: TGTGCCAGCAGCAAGGGCCCGGGACAGGGGTTCTCCGAGCAGTACTTC
CDR3 protein: CASSKGPGQGFSEQYF

V gene: TRBV7-3
clone size: NA
J gene: TRBJ2-3
D gene: TRBD1
CDR3 DNA: TGTGCCAGCAGCTTAACCGGGACAGGGAGAGATACGCAGTATTTT
CDR3 protein: CASSLTGTGRDTQYF

V gene: TRBV18
clone size: NA
J gene: TRBJ2-3
D gene: NA
CDR3 DNA: TGTGCCAGCTCACCACGTGCCGCCTGGGAGGCAGATACGCAGTATTTT
CDR3 protein: CASSPRAAWEADTQYF

V gene: TRBV5-1
clone size: NA
J gene: TRBJ2-5
D gene: NA
CDR3 DNA: TGCGCCAGCAGCTTGGGGGGGGCCGAGACCCAGTACTTC
CDR3 protein: CASSLGGAETQYF

V gene: TRBV5-1
clone size: NA
J gene: TRBJ1-6
D gene: TRBD1
CDR3 DNA: TGCGCCAGCAGCTTAGGCTCTAGGGGGCAATCACCCCTCCACTTT
CDR3 protein: CASSLGSRGQSPLHF

V gene: TRBV28
clone size: NA
J gene: TRBJ1-4
D gene: NA
CDR3 DNA: TGTGCCAGCAGTCTACTAAGGGGCGCCCTGGGTTTTGAAAAACTGTTTTTT
CDR3 protein: CASSLLRGALGFEKLFF

V gene: TRBV2
clone size: NA
J gene: TRBJ1-1
D gene: NA
CDR3 DNA: TGTGCCAGCAGTCAAACCAGGGGAAACACTGAAGCTTTCTTT
CDR3 protein: CASSQTRGNTEAFF

V gene: TRBV11-3
clone size: NA
J gene: TRBJ2-2
D gene: NA
CDR3 DNA: TGTGCCAGCAGCACTCGGACGAACACCGGGGAGCTGTTTTTT
CDR3 protein: CASSTRTNTGELFF

V gene: TRBV2
clone size: NA
J gene: TRBJ1-2
D gene: NA
CDR3 DNA: TGTGCCAGCAGCGGCCCGGGAGCTAACTATGGCTACACCTTC
CDR3 protein: CASSGPGANYGYTF

V gene: TRBV10-3
clone size: NA
J gene: TRBJ2-7
D gene: NA
CDR3 DNA: TGTGCCATCACGGACAACTCCTACGAGCAGTACTTC
CDR3 protein: CAITDNSYEQYF

V gene: TRBV28
clone size: NA
J gene: TRBJ1-4
D gene: NA
CDR3 DNA: TGTGCCATTTCAGGTTTCGATGCAACTAATGAAAAACTGTTTTTT
CDR3 protein: CAISGFDATNEKLFF

V gene: TRBV10-3
clone size: NA
J gene: TRBJ2-7
D gene: NA
CDR3 DNA: TGTGCCATCAGTGATCCAGGCCGAACCTCCTACGAGCAGTACTTC
CDR3 protein: CAISDPGRTSYEQYF

V gene: TRBV25-1
clone size: NA
J gene: TRBJ1-6
D gene: NA
CDR3 DNA: TGTGCCAGCAGTGAGGCAGGAAATTCACCCCTCCACTTT
CDR3 protein: CASSEAGNSPLHF

V gene: TRBV18
clone size: NA
J gene: TRBJ2-7
D gene: TRBD1
CDR3 DNA: TGTGCCAGCTCATCCCTGGCAGGGGGTCTCTACGAGCAGTACTTC
CDR3 protein: CASSSLAGGLYEQYF

V gene: TRBV11-2
clone size: NA
J gene: TRBJ1-2
D gene: NA
CDR3 DNA: TGTGCCAGCAGCTTAGTAGGTTCGGCAGGGATCACGAATGGCTACACCTTC
CDR3 protein: CASSLVGSAGITNGYTF

V gene: TRBV20-1
clone size: once
J gene: TRBJ2-2
D gene: NA
CDR3 DNA: TGCAGTGCTAGAGATCCCAGGGAGCTGTTTTTT
CDR3 protein: CSARDPRELFF

V gene: TRBV11-3
clone size: NA
J gene: TRBJ2-3
D gene: TRBD1
CDR3 DNA: TGTGCCAGCAGCTTCCAGGGGGCCACAGATACGCAGTATTTT
CDR3 protein: CASSFQGATDTQYF

V gene: TRBV18
clone size: NA
J gene: TRBJ2-5
D gene: TRBD1
CDR3 DNA: TGTGCCAGCTCACCCCGGACAGGGGAAGAGACCCAGTACTTC
CDR3 protein: CASSPRTGEETQYF

V gene: TRBV19
clone size: NA
J gene: TRBJ1-5
D gene: NA
CDR3 DNA: TGTGCCAGTAGTACACAGGGTCGTGGTCAGCCCCAGCATTTT
CDR3 protein: CASSTQGRGQPQHF

V gene: TRBV25-1
clone size: once
J gene: TRBJ2-3
D gene: NA
CDR3 DNA: TGTGCCAGCAGTGCTCAATTGATGAACACAGATACGCAGTATTTT
CDR3 protein: CASSAQLMNTDTQYF

V gene: TRBV6-1
clone size: once
J gene: TRBJ1-5
D gene: NA
CDR3 DNA: TGTGCCAGCAGTGGCCTTATCGTGGGCAATCAGCCCCAGCATTTT
CDR3 protein: CASSGLIVGNQPQHF

V gene: TRBV9
clone size: NA
J gene: TRBJ2-3
D gene: NA
CDR3 DNA: TGTGCCAGCAGCGTACAGGGTGTTGTCCCAGATACGCAGTATTTT
CDR3 protein: CASSVQGVVPDTQYF

V gene: TRBV28
clone size: NA
J gene: TRBJ1-2
D gene: NA
CDR3 DNA: TGTGCCAGCAGCTTAACCGGGGCGCGGTATGGCTACACCTTC
CDR3 protein: CASSLTGARYGYTF

V gene: TRBV5-1
clone size: once
J gene: TRBJ2-7
D gene: TRBD1
CDR3 DNA: TGCGCCAGCAGCTTGTGGACAGGGCAATTGGGCGCGCAGTACTTC
CDR3 protein: CASSLWTGQLGAQYF

V gene: TRBV18
clone size: few
J gene: TRBJ1-2
D gene: NA
CDR3 DNA: TGTGCCAGCTCACCGGAGGGGAACTATGGCTACACCTTC
CDR3 protein: CASSPEGNYGYTF

V gene: TRBV5-1
clone size: NA
J gene: TRBJ1-2
D gene: TRBD1
CDR3 DNA: TGCGCCAGCAGCTTGGGGGACAGGACGAGCTACACCTTC
CDR3 protein: CASSLGDRTSYTF

V gene: TRBV7-2
clone size: NA
J gene: TRBJ1-2
D gene: NA
CDR3 DNA: TGTGCCAGTAATCCAGGGCCTAGTGTGGGCTACACCTTC
CDR3 protein: CASNPGPSVGYTF

V gene: TRBV30
clone size: NA
J gene: TRBJ1-4
D gene: TRBD1
CDR3 DNA: TGTGCCTGGAGTATTGACAGGGGGCGCGAACTGTTTTTT
CDR3 protein: CAWSIDRGRELFF

V gene: TRBV2
clone size: NA
J gene: TRBJ2-7
D gene: NA
CDR3 DNA: TGTGCCAGCAGTGAACGGCAGGGGCATCAGTACTTC
CDR3 protein: CASSERQGHQYF

V gene: TRBV7-9
clone size: NA
J gene: TRBJ1-6
D gene: NA
CDR3 DNA: TGTGCCAGCAGCTTACAGGACCGCTCCTATAATTCACCCCTCCACTTT
CDR3 protein: CASSLQDRSYNSPLHF

V gene: TRBV18
clone size: NA
J gene: TRBJ1-1
D gene: NA
CDR3 DNA: TGTGCCAGCTCGACAGTGATGAACACTGAAGCTTTCTTT
CDR3 protein: CASSTVMNTEAFF

V gene: TRBV5-1
clone size: NA
J gene: TRBJ2-5
D gene: TRBD2
CDR3 DNA: TGCGCCAGCAGCGCCGGGGGGGCCGGGGAGACCCAGTACTTC
CDR3 protein: CASSAGGAGETQYF

V gene: TRBV27
clone size: NA
J gene: TRBJ2-7
D gene: NA
CDR3 DNA: TGTGCCAGCAGCTTCGGACAGCCGATATACGAGCAGTACTTC
CDR3 protein: CASSFGQPIYEQYF

V gene: TRBV5-1
clone size: NA
J gene: TRBJ2-1
D gene: TRBD2
CDR3 DNA: TGCGCCAGCAGCGCCGGACTAGCGGGGGGCCGTGATGAGCAGTTCTTC
CDR3 protein: CASSAGLAGGRDEQFF

V gene: TRBV10-3
clone size: NA
J gene: TRBJ2-5
D gene: TRBD2
CDR3 DNA: TGTGCCATCGCTCCTTCTGGGACTAGCGCAGAGACCCAGTACTTC
CDR3 protein: CAIAPSGTSAETQYF

V gene: TRBV19
clone size: NA
J gene: TRBJ2-7
D gene: TRBD2
CDR3 DNA: TGTGCCAGTAGTATCCGGCAGGGGCTAGCGGGAGCCTCCTACGAGCAGTACTTC
CDR3 protein: CASSIRQGLAGASYEQYF

V gene: TRBV10-2
clone size: NA
J gene: TRBJ1-4
D gene: NA
CDR3 DNA: TGCGCCAGCACTGACATTGCAACTAATGAAAAACTGTTTTTT
CDR3 protein: CASTDIATNEKLFF

V gene: TRBV10-2
clone size: NA
J gene: TRBJ2-3
D gene: TRBD2
CDR3 DNA: TGCGCCAGCAGGACTAGCGGGGCTAGCACAGATACGCAGTATTTT
CDR3 protein: CASRTSGASTDTQYF

V gene: TRBV23-1
clone size: NA
J gene: TRBJ2-3
D gene: TRBD1
CDR3 DNA: TGCGCCAGCAGACCTTCGGGACAGGGGGCAGATACGCAGTATTTT
CDR3 protein: CASRPSGQGADTQYF

V gene: TRBV2
clone size: once
J gene: TRBJ2-1
D gene: TRBD2
CDR3 DNA: TGTGCCAGCAGTGAAACCCTAACTAGCGGGCCTTACAATGAGCAGTTCTTC
CDR3 protein: CASSETLTSGPYNEQFF

V gene: TRBV2
clone size: NA
J gene: TRBJ2-5
D gene: TRBD2
CDR3 DNA: TGTGCCAGCAGTGAAGCTTTAAGGCGGGAGGAAGAGACCCAGTACTTC
CDR3 protein: CASSEALRREEETQYF

V gene: TRBV11-1
clone size: NA
J gene: TRBJ2-1
D gene: TRBD2
CDR3 DNA: TGTGCCAGCAGCTACGCACTCGGGACTAGCGGGCGTTACAATGAGCAGTTCTTC
CDR3 protein: CASSYALGTSGRYNEQFF

V gene: TRBV7-9
clone size: NA
J gene: TRBJ1-4
D gene: NA
CDR3 DNA: TGTGCCAGCAGCCGTGACGGAGCAACTAATGAAAAACTGTTTTTT
CDR3 protein: CASSRDGATNEKLFF

V gene: TRBV7-7
clone size: NA
J gene: TRBJ2-5
D gene: TRBD1
CDR3 DNA: TGTGCTAGCAGCTTAGCTCCGGGACAGAAACAAGAGACCCAGTACTTC
CDR3 protein: CASSLAPGQKQETQYF

V gene: TRBV19
clone size: once
J gene: TRBJ2-1
D gene: TRBD2
CDR3 DNA: TGTGCCAGTAGTATTAGCGGGAACCTCTACAATGAGCAGTTCTTC
CDR3 protein: CASSISGNLYNEQFF

V gene: TRBV5-4
clone size: NA
J gene: TRBJ1-6
D gene: TRBD1
CDR3 DNA: TGTGCCAGCAGCTTGGAGGGGACAGACATTAATTCACCCCTCCACTTT
CDR3 protein: CASSLEGTDINSPLHF

V gene: TRBV19
clone size: NA
J gene: TRBJ2-1
D gene: NA
CDR3 DNA: TGTGCCAGTAGTATATCGGGACAGGTGGGAGGGAATGAGCAGTTCTTC
CDR3 protein: CASSISGQVGGNEQFF

V gene: TRBV28
clone size: NA
J gene: TRBJ1-3
D gene: TRBD1
CDR3 DNA: TGTGCCAGCACCACCGGGACAGGGGGCACTGGAAACACCATATATTTT
CDR3 protein: CASTTGTGGTGNTIYF

V gene: TRBV30
clone size: NA
J gene: TRBJ1-5
D gene: TRBD1
CDR3 DNA: TGTGCCTGGAGTAGAAAGCTCACCGGGACAGGCGAATATAGCAATCAGCCCCAGCATTTT
CDR3 protein: CAWSRKLTGTGEYSNQPQHF

V gene: TRBV27
clone size: NA
J gene: TRBJ1-6
D gene: TRBD1
CDR3 DNA: TGTGCCAGCAAGACCGGGACAGACTCCTATAATTCACCCCTCCACTTT
CDR3 protein: CASKTGTDSYNSPLHF